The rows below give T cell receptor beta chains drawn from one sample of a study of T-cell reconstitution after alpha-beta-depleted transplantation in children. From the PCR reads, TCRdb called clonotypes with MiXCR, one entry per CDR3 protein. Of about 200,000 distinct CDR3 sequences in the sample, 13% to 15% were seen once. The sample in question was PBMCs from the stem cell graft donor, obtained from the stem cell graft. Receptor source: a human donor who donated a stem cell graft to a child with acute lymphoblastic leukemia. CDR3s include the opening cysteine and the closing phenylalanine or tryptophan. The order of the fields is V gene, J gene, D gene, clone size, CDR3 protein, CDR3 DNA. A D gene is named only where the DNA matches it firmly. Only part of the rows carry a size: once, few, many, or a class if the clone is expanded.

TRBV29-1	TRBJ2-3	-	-	CSVGPSSTDTQYF	TGCAGCGTTGGACCCTCTAGCACAGATACGCAGTATTTT
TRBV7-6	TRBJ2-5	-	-	CASSLVGVGETQYF	TGTGCCAGCAGCTTAGTCGGTGTCGGAGAGACCCAGTACTTC
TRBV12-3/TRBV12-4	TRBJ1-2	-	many	CASSFQGYTF	TGTGCCAGCAGTTTTCAAGGCTACACCTTC
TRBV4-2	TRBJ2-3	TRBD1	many	CASSQVTGQGTDTQYF	TGTGCCAGCAGCCAAGTCACGGGACAGGGCACAGATACGCAGTATTTT
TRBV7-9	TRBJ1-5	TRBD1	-	CASSPDRGLRNQPQHF	TGTGCCAGCAGCCCCGACAGGGGGCTCCGAAATCAGCCCCAGCATTTT
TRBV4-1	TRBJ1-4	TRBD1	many	CASSQAPRDRGRWNEKLFF	TGCGCCAGCAGCCAAGCACCCCGGGACAGGGGGCGATGGAATGAAAAACTGTTTTTT
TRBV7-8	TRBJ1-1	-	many	CASSLAGPRTEAFF	TGTGCCAGCAGCTTAGCCGGACCCCGCACTGAAGCTTTCTTT
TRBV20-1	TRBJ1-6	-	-	CSARDLTFVRSYNSPLHF	TGCAGTGCTAGAGATTTAACTTTTGTCAGATCCTATAATTCACCCCTCCACTTT
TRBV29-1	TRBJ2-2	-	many	CGGGGGTGELFF	TGCGGAGGAGGAGGGGGCACCGGGGAGCTGTTTTTT
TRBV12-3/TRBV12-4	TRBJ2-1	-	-	CASRVRAAEQFF	TGTGCCAGCAGAGTTCGAGCGGCTGAGCAGTTCTTC
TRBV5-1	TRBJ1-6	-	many	CASSLDVYSPLHF	TGCGCCAGCAGCTTGGACGTCTATTCACCCCTCCACTTT
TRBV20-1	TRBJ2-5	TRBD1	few	CSARRHRGLQETQYF	TGCAGTGCACGACGCCACAGGGGGCTCCAAGAGACCCAGTACTTC
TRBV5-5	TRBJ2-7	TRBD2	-	CASSLSLAENPGQYF	TGTGCCAGCAGCTTGAGCCTAGCGGAGAACCCAGGGCAGTACTTC
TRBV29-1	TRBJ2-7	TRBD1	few	CSVVVRGIYEQYF	TGCAGCGTTGTGGTCAGGGGGATCTACGAGCAGTACTTC
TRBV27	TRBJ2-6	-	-	CASSYGPRANVLTF	TGTGCCAGCAGTTACGGGCCAAGGGCCAACGTCCTGACTTTC
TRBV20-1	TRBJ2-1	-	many	CSALEIDWGGQFF	TGCAGTGCCCTAGAGATAGACTGGGGCGGGCAGTTCTTC
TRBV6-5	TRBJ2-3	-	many	CASSYSSFFVTDTQYF	TGTGCCAGCAGTTACTCGAGTTTTTTTGTGACAGATACGCAGTATTTT
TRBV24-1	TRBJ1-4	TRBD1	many	CATSDRGTEEKLFF	TGTGCCACCAGTGACCGTGGGACAGAAGAAAAACTGTTTTTT
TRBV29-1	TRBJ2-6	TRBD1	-	CSVEDPGQVDSGANVLTF	TGCAGCGTTGAAGATCCCGGACAGGTGGACTCTGGGGCCAACGTCCTGACTTTC
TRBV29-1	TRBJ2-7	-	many	CSVEDLRSGPGEQYF	TGCAGCGTTGAAGATCTGAGGTCAGGACCAGGGGAGCAGTACTTC
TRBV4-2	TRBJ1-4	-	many	CASSQDLGVTNEKLFF	TGTGCCAGCAGCCAAGATTTGGGAGTAACTAATGAAAAACTGTTTTTT
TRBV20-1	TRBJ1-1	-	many	CSARGGRGVTTEAFF	TGCAGTGCTAGAGGGGGTAGAGGGGTGACCACTGAAGCTTTCTTT
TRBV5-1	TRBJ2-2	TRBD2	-	CASSFFVSPTSGRRTGELFF	TGCGCCAGCAGCTTTTTCGTTTCTCCCACTAGCGGGAGGAGAACCGGGGAGCTGTTTTTT
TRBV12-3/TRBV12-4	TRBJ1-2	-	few	CASSLVRVPVDGYTF	TGTGCCAGCAGTTTAGTGCGGGTCCCGGTGGATGGCTACACCTTC
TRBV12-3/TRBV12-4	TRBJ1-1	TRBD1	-	CASRHFGQGKSTEAFF	TGTGCCAGCAGACACTTCGGACAGGGTAAGAGCACTGAAGCTTTCTTT
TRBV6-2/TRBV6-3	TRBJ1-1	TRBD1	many	CASSYTRGLNKLNTEAFF	TGTGCCAGCAGTTACACCAGGGGGCTAAACAAGCTGAACACTGAAGCTTTCTTT
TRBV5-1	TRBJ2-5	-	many	CASSFERQETQYF	TGCGCCAGCAGCTTCGAGAGACAAGAGACCCAGTACTTC
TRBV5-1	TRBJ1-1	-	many	CASSLVPVNTEAFF	TGCGCCAGCAGCTTGGTTCCGGTGAACACTGAAGCTTTCTTT
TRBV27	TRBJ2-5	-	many	CASSLAGPRGLETQYF	TGTGCCAGCAGTTTAGCAGGACCTAGAGGGTTGGAGACCCAGTACTTC
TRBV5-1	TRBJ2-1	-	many	CASSLAFEQFF	TGCGCCAGCAGCTTGGCGTTTGAGCAGTTCTTC
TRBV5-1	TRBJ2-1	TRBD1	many	CASSLWTGEDEQFF	TGCGCCAGCAGCCTCTGGACAGGGGAGGATGAGCAGTTCTTC
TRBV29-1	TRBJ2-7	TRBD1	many	CSVRTGASYEQYF	TGCAGCGTGCGGACAGGAGCCTCCTACGAGCAGTACTTC
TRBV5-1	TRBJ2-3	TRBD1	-	CASSFRDRATDTQYF	TGCGCCAGCAGCTTCCGGGACAGGGCCACAGATACGCAGTATTTT
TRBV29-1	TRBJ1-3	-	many	CSVDFGNGNTIYF	TGCAGCGTTGATTTTGGTAACGGAAACACCATATATTTT
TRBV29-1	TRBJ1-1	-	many	CSASDTNTEAFF	TGCAGCGCCTCGGACACGAACACTGAAGCTTTCTTT
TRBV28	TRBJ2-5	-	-	CASSAPSQETQYF	TGTGCCAGCAGTGCCCCTAGCCAAGAGACCCAGTACTTC
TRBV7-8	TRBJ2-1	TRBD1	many	CASSSRQGAREQFF	TGTGCCAGCAGCTCCCGACAGGGGGCGAGGGAGCAGTTCTTC
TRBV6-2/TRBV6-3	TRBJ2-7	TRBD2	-	CASSGPTGTIIEQYF	TGTGCCAGCAGTGGACCAACCGGGACTATAATCGAGCAGTACTTC
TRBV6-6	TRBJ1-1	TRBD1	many	CASSQTRGVGAFF	TGTGCCAGCAGTCAAACCAGGGGGGTGGGAGCTTTCTTT
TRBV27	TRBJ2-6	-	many	CASRASGANVLTF	TGTGCCAGCAGGGCCTCTGGGGCCAACGTCCTGACTTTC